The 25 T cell receptor beta chains presented below share a single source sample, sequenced in a study of T-cell reconstitution after alpha-beta-depleted transplantation in children. The TCRbeta library was prepared with unique molecular identifiers. TCRdb passed the PCR reads through MiXCR, listing each CDR3 protein once. The sample consists of around 400,000 distinct CDR3 sequences, over 20% of them appearing once. The sample consisted of PBMCs from the stem cell graft donor, taken from the stem cell graft. The receptors come from a human donor who donated a stem cell graft to a child with acute myeloid leukemia.

The chain carries TRBV29-1 and TRBJ1-4, with D unresolved. This CDR3 region has 10 residues. Germline values: CDR1 SQVTM, CDR2 ANQGSEA. The ends were cut back, 5 bases at V and 6 bases at J, with 4 bases in the middle. The CDR3 nucleotides are TGCAGCGTTTCCCATGAAAAACTGTTTTTT. This translates into CSVSHEKLFF.

This clonotype was seen repeatedly, ten times or more. This sequence joins TRBV25-1 and TRBJ2-2; TRBD2 agrees at 8 bases. Per germline, CDR1 MGHDK and CDR2 SYGVNS. J gave up 3 bases and V 7 bases, and 4 bases lay outside the gene matches. The CDR3 is made up of 14 amino acids. The CDR3 region is CASTRGGDTGELFF. The CDR3, as DNA: TGTGCCAGCACCCGGGGGGGCGACACCGGGGAGCTGTTTTTT.

This clonotype appeared a few times. The rearrangement links TRBV10-3 to TRBJ2-7, with D tentatively TRBD2 (6 bases). This CDR3 comprises 20 residues. Germline values: CDR1 ENHRY, CDR2 SYGVKD. The V and J ends lost 2 bases and 3 bases respectively, with 29 bases between them. As DNA, the CDR3 is TGTGCCATCAGTGAGCGTACCTTGGCGGGAAGAAGGCCTCTAAGCTACGAGCAGTACTTC. Protein sequence: CAISERTLAGRRPLSYEQYF.

V usage is TRBV7-9 and J usage is TRBJ1-1; no clear D. V lost 1 base and J lost 3, with 3 bases in between. CDR3 length: 12 amino acids. The germline V gene has CDR1 SEHNR and CDR2 FQNEAQ (reference sequence). CDR3 coding DNA: TGTGCCAGCAGCTTAGTTCACACTGAAGCTTTCTTT. This gives the protein CASSLVHTEAFF.

This clonotype was observed a few times. The J gene is TRBJ2-2, the V gene TRBV5-5, with 11 bases matching TRBD2. The CDR3 runs 17 residues. The V gene end was trimmed by 3 bases and the J gene end by 4 bases; junction bases not matched to a gene: 8. CDR1 is SGHKS, CDR2 YYEKEE, per germline (reference sequence). DNA of the CDR3: TGTGCCAGCAGCTACTCCACTAGCGGGAGCGTCACCGGGGAGCTGTTTTTT. This codes for CASSYSTSGSVTGELFF.

This chain uses TRBV6-2 or TRBV6-3 with TRBJ2-3, with 11 bases matching TRBD2. CDR1 is MNHEY and CDR2 is SVGEGT in the germline V gene. J gave up 4 bases and V 6 bases, and 12 bases lay outside the gene matches. The CDR3 length is 17 residues. The CDR3 spells CASRTSGSWIGADTQYF. For the CDR3, the DNA is TGTGCCAGCAGAACTAGCGGGAGCTGGATCGGGGCAGATACGCAGTATTTT.

In this sample, this clonotype turned up a few times. The chain uses TRBV12-3 or TRBV12-4 and TRBJ2-2; D unclear. Trimming pared 6 bases from V and 0 bases from J, leaving 8 bases between. The CDR3 is 14 amino acids. CDR3 sequence (DNA): TGTGCCAGCAGGCCTCAAGCGAACACCGGGGAGCTGTTTTTT. It yields the protein CASRPQANTGELFF.

Only a few counts were recorded for this clonotype. The chain couples TRBV20-1 to TRBJ1-2, with TRBD1 as a possible D gene (5 bases). This CDR3 has 14 residues. Germline CDR1 reads DFQATT; CDR2 reads SNEGSKA (reference sequence). V was shortened by 2 bases and J by 8 bases, with 18 bases between the two germline ends. The CDR3 nucleotides are TGCAGTGCTAGAATGGGGCCCAGGGTTCGGGGCTACACCTTC. It codes for CSARMGPRVRGYTF.

This clonotype was recorded at least ten times. The rearrangement joins TRBV10-3 to TRBJ2-2; D uncertain. CDR1 is ENHRY, CDR2 SYGVKD, per germline. The CDR3 sequence is 13 residues long. V was shortened by 5 bases and J by 2 bases, with 6 bases between the two germline ends. CDR3 sequence: CAISTSNTGELFF. The CDR3 nucleotides are TGTGCCATCAGTACCAGTAACACCGGGGAGCTGTTTTTT.

The chain uses TRBV6-2 or TRBV6-3 and TRBJ2-7; D gene uncertain. Germline CDR1 MNHEY, CDR2 SVGEGT. The V gene lost 3 bases and the J gene lost 0 bases, with 9 bases spanning the gap. This CDR3 contains 14 residues. DNA for the CDR3: TGTGCCAGCAGTTATCTGGATTACTCCTACGAGCAGTACTTC. Translated, it gives CASSYLDYSYEQYF.

V and J are TRBV20-1 and TRBJ2-3; 10 nucleotides match TRBD2. The CDR3 extends over 17 amino acids. The germline CDR1 and CDR2 sequences are DFQATT and SNEGSKA (reference sequence). Unmatched junction bases numbered 6, after V lost 0 bases and J lost 0 bases. CDR3 sequence reads: CSARDPSGGPSTDTQYF. In nucleotides, the CDR3 is TGCAGTGCTAGAGATCCTAGCGGGGGCCCTAGCACAGATACGCAGTATTTT.

This clonotype was observed a handful of times. This chain connects TRBV5-1 to TRBJ2-1, with unresolved D. The CDR3 loop spans 13 amino acids. Germline V gene sequence: CDR1 SGHRS, CDR2 YFSETQ. Trimming took 0 bases from V and 5 from J, leaving 6 bases between them. For the CDR3, the DNA is TGCGCCAGCAGCTTGGCCTGGGACAATGAGCAGTTCTTC. This translates into CASSLAWDNEQFF. The entire variable domain, with the rest obtained from reference TRBV5-1 and TRBJ2-1, is as follows: KAGVTQTPRYLIKTRGQQVTLSCSPISGHRSVSWYQQTPGQGLQFLFEYFSETQRNKGNFPGRFSGRQFSNSRSEMNVSTLELGDSALYLCASSLAWDNEQFFGPGTRLTVL.

This clonotype was seen a handful of times. The chain couples TRBV6-1 to TRBJ2-5; D may correspond to TRBD1 or TRBD2 (6 bases each). V lost 3 bases and J lost 4, with 15 bases in between. The CDR3 runs 15 residues. The germline V gene has CDR1 MNHNS and CDR2 SASEGT. The CDR3 DNA follows: TGTGCCAGCAGTGACCTTGGGGGGCTGGGAGAGACCCAGTACTTC. It yields the protein CASSDLGGLGETQYF.

This clonotype was observed a few times. The chain combines TRBV20-1 with TRBJ2-5; D remains unclear. Trimming left V 3 bases short and J 0 bases short, with 11 bases between. Germline V gene lookup returns CDR1 DFQATT and CDR2 SNEGSKA (reference sequence). The CDR3 covers 14 residues. The CDR3 nucleotides are TGCAGTGCTAGCTCGAGTTACAACCAAGAGACCCAGTACTTC. Its translation: CSASSSYNQETQYF.

J is TRBJ2-7 and V is TRBV5-5; D is unresolved. Trimming stripped 0 bases from V and 5 bases from J, with 6 bases between. The CDR3 extends over 12 amino acids. Germline CDR1 reads SGHKS; CDR2 reads YYEKEE (reference sequence). The CDR3: CASSLAENEQYF. The DNA of the CDR3 is TGTGCCAGCAGCTTGGCTGAGAACGAGCAGTACTTC.

The chain recombines TRBV29-1 with TRBJ1-2; TRBD1 matches 7 bases. V was clipped by 7 bases and J by 8 bases; unmatched bases: 7. Germline lookup yields CDR1 SQVTM and CDR2 ANQGSEA. The CDR3 is made up of 11 amino acids. The CDR3 here is CSAPGQPGYTF. For the CDR3, the DNA is TGCAGCGCACCGGGACAGCCAGGCTACACCTTC.

The chain carries TRBV20-1 and TRBJ1-1; D gene uncertain. Trimming shortened V by 3 bases and J by 1 base, and 9 bases separated the two germline ends. The CDR3 is 13 amino acids. Per the germline V gene, CDR1 is DFQATT and CDR2 is SNEGSKA (reference sequence). The CDR3 reads CSARGRRNTEAFF. For the CDR3, the DNA is TGCAGTGCTAGGGGTCGTAGGAACACTGAAGCTTTCTTT.

V usage is TRBV20-1 and J usage is TRBJ2-7; a weak D match, TRBD2 (5 bases). CDR1 is DFQATT and CDR2 is SNEGSKA in the germline V gene (reference sequence). V lost 6 bases, J lost 2 bases, and 11 bases lay in between. CDR3 length equals 12 residues. CDR3 amino acids: CSATTRAYEQYF. The CDR3, as DNA: TGCAGTGCAACTACGAGGGCCTACGAGCAGTACTTC.

The chain links TRBV6-4 to TRBJ2-2; 9 nucleotides match TRBD2. The CDR3 length is 16 residues. In germline, CDR1 is MRHNA, CDR2 SNTAGT. V dropped 5 bases and J dropped 3; count of bases not matched to a gene: 7. CDR3 nucleotide sequence: TGTGCCAGCAGTCCGCTAGCGGGAACCCACACCGGGGAGCTGTTTTTT. It yields the protein CASSPLAGTHTGELFF.

This clonotype was observed a few times. The chain links TRBV11-2 to TRBJ2-7; D ambiguous. The CDR3 is 15 amino acids. V was trimmed by 1 base and J by 1 base, leaving 11 bases between them. The germline gives CDR1 SGHAT, CDR2 FQNNGV. The CDR3 sequence is CASSLGWLASYEQYF. DNA of the CDR3: TGTGCCAGCAGCTTAGGTTGGTTAGCATCCTACGAGCAGTACTTC.

This clonotype was detected many times. The rearrangement uses TRBV29-1 and TRBJ2-1, with 7 bases lining up with TRBD2. The germline gives CDR1 SQVTM, CDR2 ANQGSEA. CDR3 size: 13 residues. V lost 3 bases, J lost 6 bases, and 5 bases stayed unmatched. The CDR3 sequence is CSVETSSFNEQFF. The DNA of the CDR3 is TGCAGCGTTGAGACTAGCTCTTTCAATGAGCAGTTCTTC.

The chain recombines TRBV7-2 with TRBJ2-1; TRBD2 agrees at 11 bases. Trimming cost V 2 bases and J 4 bases; bases outside gene matches: 7. This CDR3 has 17 amino acids. CDR1 SGHTA and CDR2 FQGNSA come from the germline V gene. CDR3 sequence (DNA): TGTGCCAGCAGCTTAATTAGCGGGAGGGTGGTTTACAATGAGCAGTTCTTC. Translating it yields CASSLISGRVVYNEQFF.

This clonotype was observed at least ten times. The CDR3 region is CSVGGSLEELFF. The CDR3 region has the DNA TGCAGCGTTGGAGGGTCTCTCGAGGAGCTGTTTTTT. This sequence joins TRBV29-1 and TRBJ2-2, with a possible D match to TRBD2 (5 bases). The length of the CDR3 is 12 residues. Between the trimmed V and J ends, which lost 4 bases and 10 bases, there was a span of 13 bases. Per germline, CDR1 SQVTM and CDR2 ANQGSEA.

CDR3 protein: CASSLERREGAGTQYF. CDR3 bases: TGTGCCAGCAGCTTAGAGAGGCGGGAGGGCGCGGGTACGCAGTATTTT. The chain links TRBV7-6 to TRBJ2-3, with TRBD2 identical over 9 bases. After removal of 1 base from V and 8 bases from J, the junction contained 10 bases not matched to a gene. Germline V gives CDR1 SGHVS, CDR2 FNYEAQ. This CDR3 has 16 amino acids.

J is TRBJ1-5 and V is TRBV29-1; TRBD1 might be the D (6 bases). V lost 1 base, J lost 7 bases, and 17 bases lay in between. The CDR3 runs 15 residues. Germline V lookup: CDR1 SQVTM, CDR2 ANQGSEA. The CDR3 sequence is CSVEVVGGEGQPQHF. For the CDR3, the DNA is TGCAGCGTTGAAGTCGTAGGGGGGGAAGGCCAGCCCCAGCATTTT.